One sample yielded the 9 T cell receptor beta chains listed below, sequenced in a study of cytomegalovirus exposure and HLA in healthy donors. Assay used: immunoSEQ multiplex PCR; TCRdb lists only in-frame clones, some missing. Of some 64,000 clones listed, about 97% are singletons. The sequencing input was PBMCs. Source of these receptors: a woman between 18 and 30 years old in good health and CMV-seropositive.

This chain connects TRBV6-1 to TRBJ2-6; TRBD1 matches at 7 bases. The J segment lost 0 bases and the V segment lost 11 bases, leaving 7 bases of the junction unmatched. Germline CDR1 MNHNS, CDR2 SASEGT. This CDR3 is 15 amino acids long. DNA of the CDR3: TGTGCCGGAGAGGGGGCTGTCTCTGGGGCCAACGTCCTGACTTTC. This gives the protein CAGEGAVSGANVLTF.

The chain uses TRBV28 and TRBJ1-3; possible D gene TRBD1, 6 bases. Trimming pared 6 bases from V and 4 bases from J, leaving 16 bases between. The length of the CDR3 is 15 residues. Per germline, CDR1 MDHEN and CDR2 SYDVKM. The DNA of the CDR3 is TGTGCCAGCAGGCCCCACGGACAGATCGGAAACACCATATATTTT. Translating gives CASRPHGQIGNTIYF.

Note on this clone: The limits of the CDR3 on the DNA are not certain, so only TCRdb's listed CDR3 is given. The chain uses TRBV10-1 and TRBJ1-5; no DNA check was done on the table's D call, TRBD1. CDR1 is WNHNN, CDR2 SYGVQD, per germline (reference sequence). Including both end residues, the CDR3 is 19 amino acids long. The CDR3 region is CATWGQVIDSILVMGLEHF.

This chain connects TRBV28 to TRBJ2-6; 10 bases are shared with TRBD2. V lost 7 bases to trimming and J lost 2 bases; unmatched junction nucleotides: 8. Germline V CDR1 and CDR2: MDHEN, SYDVKM. The CDR3 spans 17 residues. The CDR3 is CASTTLAGAPGANVLTF. The CDR3 DNA follows: TGTGCCAGCACCACCCTAGCGGGAGCTCCTGGGGCCAACGTCCTGACTTTC.

The chain has TRBV2 and TRBJ2-7, with TRBD1 as a possible D gene (5 bases). This CDR3 is 13 amino acids long. The V end was cut by 5 bases, the J end by 0 bases, with 8 bases between. Germline values: CDR1 SNHLY, CDR2 FYNNEI. Here the CDR3 DNA reads TGTGCCAGCAGTCGACAGAGCTCCTACGAGCAGTACTTC. It translates to CASSRQSSYEQYF.

The chain carries TRBV11-2 and TRBJ1-1; D perhaps matches TRBD1 (6 bases). The ends were cut back, 6 bases at V and 1 base at J, with 12 bases in the middle. Per germline, CDR1 SGHAT and CDR2 FQNNGV. The CDR3 sequence is 14 residues long. Here the CDR3 reads CASRLGGANTEAFF. The CDR3 bases are TGTGCCAGCAGGCTCGGGGGGGCGAACACTGAAGCTTTCTTT.

The rearrangement links TRBV27 to TRBJ2-1; tentative D call: TRBD2 (6 bases). V was cut by 1 base and J by 7 bases, with 20 bases left in between. Germline V gives CDR1 MNHEY, CDR2 SMNVEV (reference sequence). The CDR3 runs to 17 residues. The CDR3 DNA reads TGTGCCAGCAGTTTATTCGGCGGAGGGACCACCCGGAATGAGCAGTTCTTC. This sequence encodes CASSLFGGGTTRNEQFF.

V gene TRBV7-9 combines with J gene TRBJ2-7; 11 bases map to TRBD1. V shed 7 bases and J 6 bases; nucleotides not matched to a gene: 11. The CDR3 is 15 residues long. Germline V gene data show CDR1 as SEHNR and CDR2 as FQNEAQ (reference sequence). The CDR3, as DNA: TGTGCCAGCACCATTACCGGGACAGGGGGTTCCGAGCAGTACTTC. It specifies CASTITGTGGSEQYF.

The chain joins TRBV2 to TRBJ1-2, with 8 bases matching TRBD1. Germline-derived CDR1 and CDR2 are SNHLY and FYNNEI. The CDR3 extends over 14 amino acids. Trimming removed 6 bases from V and 7 bases from J; junction bases left unmatched: 10. The CDR3: CASSSGGIPGGYTF. The CDR3 bases are TGTGCCAGCAGCTCAGGGGGCATTCCGGGTGGCTACACCTTC.